This T cell receptor (beta chain) was captured in a study of T-cell reconstitution after alpha-beta-depleted transplantation in children. Molecular barcoding with unique molecular identifiers was used for the TCRbeta library. MiXCR was run by TCRdb on the PCR reads, yielding one entry per CDR3 protein. The sample carries hundreds of thousands of distinct CDR3 sequences, about 12% recorded once. The CDR3 runs 17 residues. After removal of 2 bases from V and 8 bases from J, the junction contained 14 bases not matched to a gene. Germline CDR1 reads SGHDN; CDR2 reads FVKESK. This clonotype has a count of ten or more.

The chain has TRBV14 and TRBJ2-1, with TRBD2 identical over 8 bases. The TCR sequence derives from a girl aged 2-15 years with congenital amegakaryocytic thrombocytopenia, due to receive a stem cell transplant. Sequenced material: PBMCs, taken before TCRalphabeta/CD19-depleted stem cell transplant. Written as DNA, the CDR3 is TGTGCCAGCAGCCAACCCCTGGGTAGCGGGATCATTGATGAGCAGTTCTTC. Protein sequence: CASSQPLGSGIIDEQFF.